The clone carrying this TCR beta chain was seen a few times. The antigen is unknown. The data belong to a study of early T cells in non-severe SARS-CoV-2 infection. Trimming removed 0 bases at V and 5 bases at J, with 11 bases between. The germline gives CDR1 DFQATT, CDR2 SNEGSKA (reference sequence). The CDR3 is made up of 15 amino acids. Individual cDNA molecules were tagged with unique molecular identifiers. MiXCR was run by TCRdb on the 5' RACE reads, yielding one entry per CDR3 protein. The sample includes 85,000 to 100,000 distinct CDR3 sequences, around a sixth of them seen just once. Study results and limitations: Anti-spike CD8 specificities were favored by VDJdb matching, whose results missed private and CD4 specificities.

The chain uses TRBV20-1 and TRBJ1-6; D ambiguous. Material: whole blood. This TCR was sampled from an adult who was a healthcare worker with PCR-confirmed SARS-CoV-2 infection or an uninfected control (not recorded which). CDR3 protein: CSARDLGRDNSPLHF. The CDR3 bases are TGCAGTGCTAGAGACTTAGGACGAGATAATTCACCCCTCCACTTT.